The entry that follows covers one TCR beta chain sequence. The data derive from a study of cytomegalovirus exposure and HLA in healthy donors. The overall study: In terms of ancestry, the Caucasian-associated cluster contained about 80% of the roughly 400 genotyped donors.

The CDR3 consists of 14 residues. Trimming removed 6 bases at V and 6 bases at J, with 18 bases between. Germline CDR1 is SGHNT and CDR2 is YYREEE (reference sequence). In the PCR, 60 Vbeta and 13 Jbeta primers were used. The assay was immunoSEQ multiplex PCR, and TCRdb's table has in-frame clones only and misses some. This table holds 150,000 to 200,000 clones, roughly 84% found once. The receptor was derived from a boy younger than 18 in good health and CMV-seronegative. The sequencing input was PBMCs. V usage is TRBV5-4 and J usage is TRBJ1-2; D remains unclear. CDR3 coding DNA: TGTGCCAGCAAAAAGGCCTTACAGATGAATGGCTACACCTTC. Translation: CASKKALQMNGYTF.